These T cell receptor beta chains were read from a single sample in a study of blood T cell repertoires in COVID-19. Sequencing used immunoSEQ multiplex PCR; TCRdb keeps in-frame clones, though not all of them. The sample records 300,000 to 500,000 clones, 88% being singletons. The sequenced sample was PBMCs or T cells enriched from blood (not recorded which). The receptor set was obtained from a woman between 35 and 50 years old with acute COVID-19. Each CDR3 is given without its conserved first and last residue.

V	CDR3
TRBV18	ASSPPNSMNTEAF
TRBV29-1	SVTGSDTQY
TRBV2	ASSVTRAGEQY
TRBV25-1	ASSVVGTGGSGNTIY
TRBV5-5	ASSLEAGVETQY
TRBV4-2	ASSQDGGGGPTDTQY
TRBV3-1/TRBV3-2	ASSHQTRPRY
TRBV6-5	ASRRQGEGYT
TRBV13	ASSVGATYEQY
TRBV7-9	ASSLHTGQTFSGANVLT
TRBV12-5	ASGLVQGQRSSTQY
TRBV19	ASSLPAANTEAF
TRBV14	ASSQDGGGAGTQY
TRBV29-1	SVATSTEAF
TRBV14	ASSQGGNQPQH
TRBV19	ASSRGQTPGNTIY
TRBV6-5	ASSTGTGTYEQY
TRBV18	ASSTQGDTQY
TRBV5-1	ASSSYAGEGEKLF
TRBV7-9	ASSLDRGQGSYNSPLH
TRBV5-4	ASSPYPTGGKTIY
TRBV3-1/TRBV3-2	ASRPKYRDGTEAF
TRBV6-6	ASSYDRGYEQY
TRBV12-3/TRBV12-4	ASTPVYNEQF
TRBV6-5	ASSGGVNYGYT
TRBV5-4	ASSPTGQGTYEQY
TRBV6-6	ASSPDRGRYYNEQF
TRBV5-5	ASSLELSSGNTIY
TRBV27	ASSKTGTGELF
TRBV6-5	ASVGTAYEQY
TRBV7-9	ASSSEPGTGGTEAF
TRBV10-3	AISETYEQY
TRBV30	AWSGGTKGQPQH
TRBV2	ASSGTAMGGYT
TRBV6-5	ASKRDEKLF
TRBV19	ASSILDSPLH
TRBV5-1	ASIHDTGELF
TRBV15	ATSRDLGTGGGYT
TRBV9	ASSRGAGASSYEQY
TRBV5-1	ASSLGVNRDLDTIY
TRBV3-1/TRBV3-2	ASSARLAGVITPNTGELF
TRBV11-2	ASSFYFSGGTEAF
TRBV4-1	ASSQGHRGANEQF
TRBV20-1	SASAGLPSYEQY
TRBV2	ASKTGLAQETQY
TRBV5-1	ASSSEGGRTGELF
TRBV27	ASSFGSRTGPIY
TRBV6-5	ASSYGEGAVNEQY
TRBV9	ASSVGWQGPHEQY
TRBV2	ATAGRGGSGNEQF
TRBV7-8	ASSLLQGTTEAF
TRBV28	ASSLGFGEKGSNQPQH
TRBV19	ASSPGTGTYNSPLH